The 27 T cell receptor beta chains below were found in one sample sequenced in a study of shared clonotypes between healthy human individuals. Only in-frame clones appear in the TCRdb table, and some are missing; sequencing was by immunoSEQ multiplex PCR. The sample yields approximately 700,000 clones, about 80% seen once. Source material: memory CD4+ T cells sorted from blood. Indicated subset: CD45RA-negative fraction. The receptors stem from a woman younger than 45 in good health.

This chain uses TRBV10-2 with TRBJ2-7, with 9 bases fitting TRBD1. Germline V gives CDR1 WSHSY, CDR2 SAAADI. With V trimmed by 4 bases and J by 5 bases, 9 bases remained unmatched. The CDR3 extends over 15 amino acids. For the CDR3, the DNA is TGCGCCAGCAGTGGATACAGGGGGCGAAGGAACGAGCAGTACTTC. The encoded protein is CASSGYRGRRNEQYF.

CDR3 DNA: TGTGCCAGCAGCTTAGGTCCGGTTGCCTTCCTCACCGGGGAGCTGTTTTTT. This encodes CASSLGPVAFLTGELFF. The genes are TRBV11-2 and TRBJ2-2, with D hard to call. V was trimmed by 1 base and J by 4 bases, leaving 16 bases between them. Germline V gene sequence: CDR1 SGHAT, CDR2 FQNNGV. The CDR3 contains 17 residues.

This clone has more than one count but fewer than ten. The chain couples TRBV4-2 to TRBJ1-1; D not resolved. Per germline, CDR1 LGHNA and CDR2 YNFKEQ. V dropped 3 bases and J dropped 1 base, with 12 bases sitting between them. This CDR3 region has 15 residues. The DNA for the CDR3 is TGTGCCAGCAGCCAGGCGGTAAAGGGGAACACTGAAGCTTTCTTT. Residues: CASSQAVKGNTEAFF.

Only a few counts were recorded for this clone. The CDR3 bases are TGTGCCAGCAGCGAACAACAGGGAGTTGGGACTGAAGCTTTCTTT. This codes for CASSEQQGVGTEAFF. The genes are TRBV7-2 and TRBJ1-1; a weak D match, TRBD1 (6 bases). V lost 5 bases and J lost 5, with 18 bases in between. Germline CDR1 SGHTA, CDR2 FQGNSA. CDR3 length: 15 amino acids.

This clone appeared once. V usage is TRBV14 and J usage is TRBJ2-3; D might be TRBD1 or TRBD2, each matching 5 bases. CDR3 size: 11 residues. The germline V gene encodes CDR1 SGHDN and CDR2 FVKESK. V was clipped by 8 bases and J by 9 bases, with 12 bases between them. CDR3 sequence: CASGVRDTQYF. The CDR3 nucleotides are TGTGCCAGCGGCGTAAGGGACACGCAGTATTTT.

This chain joins TRBV28 and TRBJ1-1, with 8 bases identical to TRBD1. The CDR3 consists of 13 residues. Germline loops: CDR1 MDHEN, CDR2 SYDVKM. V gave up 6 bases and J gave up 4 bases; unmatched junction bases: 4. The CDR3 region has the DNA TGTGCCAGCAGGGACAGGGCTGGCACTGAAGCTTTCTTT. This sequence encodes CASRDRAGTEAFF.

The gene calls are TRBV4-1 and TRBJ2-7; TRBD1 agrees at 8 bases. With V trimmed by 1 base and J by 3 bases, 2 bases remained unmatched. Per the germline V gene, CDR1 is MGHRA and CDR2 is YSYEKL. CDR3 length equals 14 residues. The DNA for the CDR3 is TGCGCCAGCAGCCAAGCCAGGGGGCTCTACGAGCAGTACTTC. It translates to CASSQARGLYEQYF.

The rearrangement joins TRBV27 to TRBJ2-3; D perhaps matches TRBD1 (5 bases). Germline CDR1 MNHEY, CDR2 SMNVEV (reference sequence). V was clipped by 2 bases and J by 4 bases, with 16 bases between them. This CDR3 spans 16 amino acids. CDR3 in amino acids: CASSLKGFPLPDTQYF. CDR3 DNA: TGTGCCAGCAGTTTAAAGGGGTTTCCCCTACCAGATACGCAGTATTTT.

This clone was seen once. The V gene is TRBV10-1, the J gene TRBJ1-1, with D possibly TRBD1 on 6 matching bases. Germline values: CDR1 WNHNN, CDR2 SYGVQD (reference sequence). V was pared by 4 bases and J by 5 bases, with 14 bases between. The CDR3 has 14 amino acids. In DNA, the CDR3 is TGCGCCAGCAGTGGGAAACAGGGAATAACTGAAGCTTTCTTT. This gives the protein CASSGKQGITEAFF.

The sample holds one count of this clone. Germline is not matched at one junction end, which may reflect a read error. This sequence joins TRBV5-1 and TRBJ2-2, with D possibly matching TRBD2 (5 bases). Germline lookup yields CDR1 SGHRS and CDR2 YFSETQ. The CDR3 spans 14 residues. Here the CDR3 reads CASSLVEAGGELFF. In nucleotides, the CDR3 is TGCGCTAGCAGCTTGGTGGAGGCCGGCGGGGAGCTGTTTTTT. Combining the CDR3 with reference TRBV5-1 and TRBJ2-2 gives the whole variable domain KAGVTQTPRYLIKTRGQQVTLSCSPISGHRSVSWYQQTPGQGLQFLFEYFSETQRNKGNFPGRFSGRQFSNSRSEMNVSTLELGDSALYLCASSLVEAGGELFFGEGSRLTVL.

The gene calls are TRBV28 and TRBJ2-3; no reliable D call. CDR1 and CDR2 from the germline V gene are MDHEN and SYDVKM. Trimming shortened V by 0 bases and J by 2 bases, and 3 bases separated the two germline ends. This CDR3 contains 13 residues. The CDR3 loop is CASSLWDTDTQYF. In DNA form, the CDR3 reads TGTGCCAGCAGTTTATGGGACACAGATACGCAGTATTTT.

The V and J genes are TRBV4-1 and TRBJ2-1; D gene ambiguous. The CDR3 totals 16 residues. The V gene's germline CDR1 is MGHRA and CDR2 YSYEKL. V was shortened by 0 bases and J by 0 bases, with 9 bases between the two germline ends. The CDR3 loop reads CASSQEDLFSYNEQFF. The DNA of the CDR3 is TGCGCCAGCAGCCAAGAAGACCTATTCTCCTACAATGAGCAGTTCTTC.

CDR3 residues: CASSQDSTGVGDSTGELFF. In nucleotides, the CDR3 is TGCGCCAGCAGCCAAGATAGCACGGGAGTAGGAGATAGCACCGGGGAGCTGTTTTTT. The rearrangement uses TRBV4-1 and TRBJ2-2, with D possibly matching TRBD2 (6 bases). Germline V gives CDR1 MGHRA, CDR2 YSYEKL. The CDR3 sequence is 19 residues long. V was cut by 0 bases and J by 4 bases, with 21 bases left in between.

V is TRBV27 and J is TRBJ2-5; 9 bases line up with TRBD2. The CDR3 runs 15 residues. Per germline, CDR1 MNHEY and CDR2 SMNVEV (reference sequence). V shed 4 bases, J shed 2 bases, and the junction held 5 bases outside the gene matches. CDR3 amino acids: CASSWGLADQETQYF. The CDR3 coding sequence is TGTGCCAGCAGTTGGGGACTAGCTGATCAAGAGACCCAGTACTTC.

The genes are TRBV5-4 and TRBJ2-5; TRBD1 might be the D (6 bases). With 5 bases removed from V and 5 bases from J, the gap between germline ends came to 13 bases. The CDR3 runs 13 residues. The germline V gene encodes CDR1 SGHNT and CDR2 YYREEE (reference sequence). The DNA of the CDR3 is TGTGCCAGCAGAGGCAGGGGTAGTGAGACCCAGTACTTC. It codes for CASRGRGSETQYF.

The CDR3 bases are TGTGCCAGTAGTTTAAAGACTAGCGGGAGCTCCTACGAGCAGTACTTC. Translation: CASSLKTSGSSYEQYF. V is TRBV19 and J is TRBJ2-7; 12 bases are a match to TRBD2. V lost 5 bases and J lost 0; bases outside the gene matches: 5. The length of the CDR3 is 16 residues. Germline V gives CDR1 LNHDA, CDR2 SQIVND (reference sequence).

The V and J genes are TRBV30 and TRBJ2-5; tentatively, D is TRBD1 (6 bases). This CDR3 spans 12 amino acids. With 0 bases removed from V and 9 bases from J, the gap between germline ends came to 11 bases. Germline CDR1 and CDR2: GTSNPN and SVGIG (reference sequence). For the CDR3, the DNA is TGTGCCTGGAGTGTCAGGGGACGGGCCCAGTACTTC. It specifies CAWSVRGRAQYF.

The CDR3 coding sequence is TGTGCCAGTAGTAGCGGGGGGAAGACCCAGTACTTC. Protein sequence: CASSSGGKTQYF. The chain links TRBV19 to TRBJ2-5; 8 positions agree with TRBD2. The ends lost 4 bases at V and 6 bases at J; junction bases unmatched: 1. The CDR3 consists of 12 residues. Germline values: CDR1 LNHDA, CDR2 SQIVND (reference sequence).

The chain employs TRBV19 and TRBJ1-1; 7 nucleotides line up with TRBD1. This CDR3 spans 14 amino acids. The germline CDR1 and CDR2 sequences are LNHDA and SQIVND (reference sequence). The J segment lost 5 bases and the V segment lost 4 bases, leaving 7 bases of the junction unmatched. The CDR3: CASSTRGSGTEAFF. DNA for the CDR3: TGTGCCAGTAGTACCAGGGGGAGTGGGACTGAAGCTTTCTTT. Using reference TRBV19 and TRBJ1-1 for the parts outside the CDR3, the full variable domain is DGGITQSPKYLFRKEGQNVTLSCEQNLNHDAMYWYRQDPGQGLRLIYYSQIVNDFQKGDIAEGYSVSREKKESFPLTVTSAQKNPTAFYLCASSTRGSGTEAFFGQGTRLTVV.

The genes are TRBV19 and TRBJ1-1; D is undetermined. Between the trimmed V and J ends, which lost 5 bases and 0 bases, there was a span of 7 bases. CDR1 and CDR2 (germline): LNHDA, SQIVND (reference sequence). The CDR3 consists of 13 residues. CDR3 nucleotide sequence: TGTGCCAGTAGTCGCAGGTTGAACACTGAAGCTTTCTTT. Its translation: CASSRRLNTEAFF.

The CDR3 here is CASSVGPYSSYEQYF. The DNA of the CDR3 is TGTGCCAGCAGCGTAGGCCCCTATAGCTCCTACGAGCAGTACTTC. The chain employs TRBV9 and TRBJ2-7; D remains ambiguous. CDR1 is SGDLS, CDR2 YYNGEE, per germline. V was shortened by 0 bases and J by 0 bases, with 10 bases between the two germline ends. This CDR3 has 15 residues.

The genes are TRBV6-1 and TRBJ1-2; the match to TRBD1 covers 7 bases. Germline CDR1 is MNHNS and CDR2 is SASEGT. The J segment lost 1 base and the V segment lost 6 bases, leaving 5 bases of the junction unmatched. This CDR3 is 14 amino acids long. CDR3 loop: CASRRQGSNYGYTF. The DNA of the CDR3 is TGTGCCAGCAGGAGACAGGGAAGTAACTATGGCTACACCTTC.

The V and J genes are TRBV28 and TRBJ2-4; possibly TRBD1 for D (5 bases). This CDR3 comprises 14 residues. CDR1 and CDR2 from the germline V gene are MDHEN and SYDVKM. The V end lost 5 bases, the J end lost 0 bases, and 8 bases lay between the germline ends. In DNA form, the CDR3 reads TGTGCCAGCAGTCTCCAGGGAGCCAAAAACATTCAGTACTTC. Its translation is CASSLQGAKNIQYF.

With regard to this clone: This sample also contains other DNA sequences that code for the same CDR3. The chain carries TRBV30 and TRBJ2-7, with a weak D call TRBD2 (5 bases). CDR1 is GTSNPN and CDR2 is SVGIG in the germline V gene (reference sequence). Deletions cut 0 bases from V and 3 bases from J, with 6 bases between. CDR3 size: 12 residues. CDR3 nucleotides: TGTGCCTGGAGTGTAACTAGCTACGAGCAGTACTTC. Protein: CAWSVTSYEQYF.

The chain links TRBV5-1 to TRBJ2-7; 13 bases fit TRBD2. Trimming removed 3 bases from V and 2 bases from J; junction bases left unmatched: 2. The CDR3 covers 15 residues. CDR1 SGHRS and CDR2 YFSETQ come from the germline V gene. CDR3 nucleotide sequence: TGCGCCAGCAGCTGGACTAGCGGGAGTCCCTACGAGCAGTACTTC. It yields the protein CASSWTSGSPYEQYF.

The CDR3 region is CASSPGDTTNYGYTF. The CDR3 coding sequence is TGTGCCAGCAGCCCGGGGGACACCACTAACTATGGCTACACCTTC. V and J are TRBV5-8 and TRBJ1-2; D perhaps matches TRBD1 (6 bases). The CDR3 sequence is 15 residues long. V was clipped by 4 bases and J by 0 bases, with 13 bases between them. Per the germline V gene, CDR1 is SGHTS and CDR2 is YDEGEE.

The rearrangement links TRBV6-1 to TRBJ2-7; a possible D gene is TRBD1 (6 bases). Germline assignment: CDR1 MNHNS and CDR2 SASEGT. Trimming left V 2 bases short and J 2 bases short, with 13 bases between. The CDR3 contains 15 residues. Here the CDR3 DNA reads TGTGCCAGCAGTGAACTCTGGGGGCAGGCCTACGAGCAGTACTTC. Its protein product is CASSELWGQAYEQYF.